The rows below give T cell receptor beta chains drawn from one sample of a study of T cell repertoires in cytomegalovirus infection. One entry per CDR3 protein results from TCRdb running MiXCR on the reads. The profile covers about 150,000 distinct CDR3 sequences, with about 25% appearing a single time and over 9.5% taken by the ten largest. Sequencing was done on a sample of PBMCs. These receptors all come from a human donor in good health (CMV status not recorded). Some clones in this sample may be carry-over from other donors' samples. Each CDR3 is given with its conserved first and last residue. Fields, in order: D gene, clone size, V gene, J gene, CDR3 DNA, CDR3 protein. The D gene is left open where the match is weak. Not every row has a clone size; where given, it reads once, few, many or a size class.

d_call: TRBD1; clone_size: few; v_call: TRBV6-6; j_call: TRBJ1-2; cdr3_nt: TGTGCCAGCAGTTACTCGGAGACAGGGGCGGGGGGCTACACCTTC; cdr3_aa: CASSYSETGAGGYTF
d_call: TRBD2; clone_size: NA; v_call: TRBV7-9; j_call: TRBJ2-1; cdr3_nt: TGTGCCAGCAGCTTAGGGACTAGCGGGCGGAGTGAGCAGTTCTTC; cdr3_aa: CASSLGTSGRSEQFF
d_call: NA; clone_size: NA; v_call: TRBV20-1; j_call: TRBJ2-7; cdr3_nt: TGCAGTGCTAGAGATAGGCAGGCTTGGAACGAGCAGTACTTC; cdr3_aa: CSARDRQAWNEQYF
d_call: NA; clone_size: few; v_call: TRBV11-2; j_call: TRBJ1-6; cdr3_nt: TGTGCCAGCAGCTTAGGCAGGAATCCGAGTTCACCCCTCCACTTT; cdr3_aa: CASSLGRNPSSPLHF
d_call: NA; clone_size: few; v_call: TRBV19; j_call: TRBJ1-3; cdr3_nt: TGTGCCACCGAAGATGGGGGGCTTAGCTCTGGAAACACCATATATTTT; cdr3_aa: CATEDGGLSSGNTIYF
d_call: TRBD1; clone_size: NA; v_call: TRBV19; j_call: TRBJ1-4; cdr3_nt: TGTGCCAGTTCTCTTCCCGGGACAGGGATTCGGAAACTGTTTTTT; cdr3_aa: CASSLPGTGIRKLFF
d_call: TRBD2; clone_size: few; v_call: TRBV2; j_call: TRBJ2-2; cdr3_nt: TGTGCCAGCATCCCACTAGCGGGACCCGGGGAGCTGTTTTTT; cdr3_aa: CASIPLAGPGELFF
d_call: NA; clone_size: NA; v_call: TRBV20-1; j_call: TRBJ1-5; cdr3_nt: TGCAGTGCTCAGCCCGGGACACGCAATCAGCCCCAGCATTTT; cdr3_aa: CSAQPGTRNQPQHF
d_call: NA; clone_size: few; v_call: TRBV20-1; j_call: TRBJ2-7; cdr3_nt: TGCAGTGCTAGTCGCTATCAGGGCGCCTACGAGCAGTACTTC; cdr3_aa: CSASRYQGAYEQYF
d_call: NA; clone_size: many; v_call: TRBV19; j_call: TRBJ2-3; cdr3_nt: TGTGCCAGTAGTATAAAACCCAGACAGACAGATACGCAGTATTTT; cdr3_aa: CASSIKPRQTDTQYF
d_call: NA; clone_size: many; v_call: TRBV7-2; j_call: TRBJ1-4; cdr3_nt: TGTGCCAGCAGTAGGGGTGTAGAGGAAAAACTGTTTTTT; cdr3_aa: CASSRGVEEKLFF
d_call: NA; clone_size: few; v_call: TRBV15; j_call: TRBJ1-2; cdr3_nt: TGTGCCACCAGCAGAGGGGACCGGCCATATGGCTACACCTTC; cdr3_aa: CATSRGDRPYGYTF
d_call: NA; clone_size: many; v_call: TRBV12-3/TRBV12-4; j_call: TRBJ1-1; cdr3_nt: TGTGCCAGCAGTTTGGGGGAGAACACTGAAGCTTTCTTT; cdr3_aa: CASSLGENTEAFF
d_call: TRBD2; clone_size: many; v_call: TRBV7-2; j_call: TRBJ2-1; cdr3_nt: TGTGCCAGCAGCTTACCCGGACTAGCGGGAGTGGGTAACAATGAGCAGTTCTTC; cdr3_aa: CASSLPGLAGVGNNEQFF
d_call: TRBD2; clone_size: many; v_call: TRBV14; j_call: TRBJ2-4; cdr3_nt: TGTGCCAGCAGCCAAAAACTAGCGGGAGGAGCGGCCAAAAACATTCAGTACTTC; cdr3_aa: CASSQKLAGGAAKNIQYF
d_call: TRBD2; clone_size: NA; v_call: TRBV5-6; j_call: TRBJ2-1; cdr3_nt: TGTGCCAGCCCCCCTCAGGGACTAGTTAGCCCCGCCGAGGACAATGAGCAGTTCTTC; cdr3_aa: CASPPQGLVSPAEDNEQFF
d_call: TRBD1; clone_size: few; v_call: TRBV6-6; j_call: TRBJ1-6; cdr3_nt: TGTGCCAGCAGACAACCCGGGACAGGGGAGAATTCACCCCTCCACTTT; cdr3_aa: CASRQPGTGENSPLHF
d_call: NA; clone_size: NA; v_call: TRBV28; j_call: TRBJ2-2; cdr3_nt: TGTGCCAGCAGTCTTGGACTACGCACCGGGGAGCTGTTTTTT; cdr3_aa: CASSLGLRTGELFF
d_call: NA; clone_size: NA; v_call: TRBV27; j_call: TRBJ1-2; cdr3_nt: TGTGCCAGCAGTTTGGTGGGCGGCTATGGCTACACCTTC; cdr3_aa: CASSLVGGYGYTF
d_call: NA; clone_size: few; v_call: TRBV29-1; j_call: TRBJ2-5; cdr3_nt: TGCAGCGTTGAGGCAGTAGAGACCCAGTACTTC; cdr3_aa: CSVEAVETQYF
d_call: TRBD1; clone_size: NA; v_call: TRBV2; j_call: TRBJ1-6; cdr3_nt: TGTGCCAGCAGTGTTGGGACAGGGGATTTTTCACCCCTCCACTTT; cdr3_aa: CASSVGTGDFSPLHF
d_call: TRBD1; clone_size: many; v_call: TRBV7-2; j_call: TRBJ1-1; cdr3_nt: TGTGCCAGCAGCGTAACAGGGGGCGCGGGAGTCACTGAAGCTTTCTTT; cdr3_aa: CASSVTGGAGVTEAFF
d_call: TRBD2; clone_size: NA; v_call: TRBV6-6; j_call: TRBJ2-5; cdr3_nt: TGTGCCAGCAGCCATCTAGCGGGGGCCCGTCAAGAGACCCAGTACTTC; cdr3_aa: CASSHLAGARQETQYF
d_call: NA; clone_size: many; v_call: TRBV28; j_call: TRBJ2-1; cdr3_nt: TGTGCCGGGGGTGGGAGGTTCTCCTACAATGAGCAGTTCTTC; cdr3_aa: CAGGGRFSYNEQFF
d_call: TRBD1; clone_size: NA; v_call: TRBV14; j_call: TRBJ1-2; cdr3_nt: TGTGCCAGCAGCCAAGAAGGACAGGGGTTACGCTATGGCTACACCTTC; cdr3_aa: CASSQEGQGLRYGYTF
d_call: TRBD2; clone_size: NA; v_call: TRBV12-3/TRBV12-4; j_call: TRBJ2-5; cdr3_nt: TGTGCCAGCAGTTCCCGGGAGGAAGAGACCCAGTACTTC; cdr3_aa: CASSSREEETQYF
d_call: TRBD1; clone_size: few; v_call: TRBV28; j_call: TRBJ1-5; cdr3_nt: TGTGCCAGCAGCCGGGACAGTTCCTCGGGGCCCCAGCATTTT; cdr3_aa: CASSRDSSSGPQHF
d_call: NA; clone_size: many; v_call: TRBV30; j_call: TRBJ2-1; cdr3_nt: TGTGCCTGGAGTGGCCTTCGCAATGAGCAGTTCTTC; cdr3_aa: CAWSGLRNEQFF
d_call: TRBD2; clone_size: NA; v_call: TRBV7-4; j_call: TRBJ2-1; cdr3_nt: TGTGCCAGCAGCTTGGATCTAGCGGGAGGGGGGGACAATGAGCAGTTCTTC; cdr3_aa: CASSLDLAGGGDNEQFF
d_call: TRBD2; clone_size: NA; v_call: TRBV2; j_call: TRBJ2-7; cdr3_nt: TGTGCCAGCAGTGATTTTTCTGCCTTCGCTAGCGGGAGAGGGGCGAAAGAGCAGTACTTC; cdr3_aa: CASSDFSAFASGRGAKEQYF
d_call: NA; clone_size: few; v_call: TRBV6-5; j_call: TRBJ1-1; cdr3_nt: TGTGCCAGCAATAAAGGGGGGGTGAACACTGAAGCTTTCTTT; cdr3_aa: CASNKGGVNTEAFF
d_call: NA; clone_size: many; v_call: TRBV28; j_call: TRBJ1-1; cdr3_nt: TGTGCCAGCAGTTTATACTCGGTTGGACGCCCTGAAGCTTTCTTT; cdr3_aa: CASSLYSVGRPEAFF
d_call: TRBD2; clone_size: NA; v_call: TRBV20-1; j_call: TRBJ2-5; cdr3_nt: TGCAGTGCTAGAGATCCTGGTAGCGGGGGAGAGACCCAGTACTTC; cdr3_aa: CSARDPGSGGETQYF
d_call: NA; clone_size: NA; v_call: TRBV6-2/TRBV6-3; j_call: TRBJ2-1; cdr3_nt: TGTGCCAGCAGGCTCTATCAGTTCTCCTACAATGAGCAGTTCTTC; cdr3_aa: CASRLYQFSYNEQFF
d_call: NA; clone_size: NA; v_call: TRBV28; j_call: TRBJ2-3; cdr3_nt: TGTGCCAGCAGTTTAGATCCGAGCACAGATACGCAGTATTTT; cdr3_aa: CASSLDPSTDTQYF
d_call: TRBD1; clone_size: few; v_call: TRBV5-1; j_call: TRBJ1-2; cdr3_nt: TGCGCCAGCGCTGGGACGACAGGGCTCTCCGGCGGCTACACCTTC; cdr3_aa: CASAGTTGLSGGYTF